Each of the 25 T cell receptor beta chains below was sequenced from the same sample in a study of neurological immune-mediated disorders. TCRdb reanalysed the 5' RACE reads using MiXCR and keeps one entry per CDR3 protein. The sample carries more than 30,000 distinct CDR3 sequences, over 4% recorded once. The specimen was PBMCs. Receptor source: a man between 18 and 35 years old in good health.

This clonotype was observed at least ten times. The rearrangement uses TRBV29-1 and TRBJ1-2; D is perhaps TRBD1 (5 bases). The CDR3 length is 13 residues. V lost 1 base to trimming and J lost 8 bases, with 14 bases between them. CDR1 is SQVTM and CDR2 is ANQGSEA in the germline V gene. As DNA, the CDR3 is TGCAGCGTTGAAGTTTCCCAGGGTCGGGGCTACACCTTC. Amino acids: CSVEVSQGRGYTF.

This clonotype has ten or more counts. Here the CDR3 reads CSARKAGSYNEQFF. The CDR3 nucleotides read TGCAGTGCTAGGAAAGCGGGCTCCTACAATGAGCAGTTCTTC. V usage is TRBV20-1 and J usage is TRBJ2-1; D may be TRBD2 (6 bases). From germline, CDR1 is DFQATT and CDR2 SNEGSKA (reference sequence). Trimming took off 3 bases at V and 0 bases at J, with 9 bases between the two ends. CDR3 length: 14 residues.

This clonotype was picked up many times. V usage is TRBV7-9 and J usage is TRBJ1-2, with 9 bases matching TRBD1. Trimming cost V 5 bases and J 8 bases; bases outside gene matches: 21. The CDR3 spans 18 residues. Germline V gives CDR1 SEHNR, CDR2 FQNEAQ (reference sequence). In nucleotides, the CDR3 is TGTGCCAGCAGCCATCCCCGGACAGGGGATTTTCGGACGTACGGCTACACCTTC. Translating gives CASSHPRTGDFRTYGYTF.

This clonotype was found many times. The V call is TRBV19, the J call TRBJ2-6; no clear D. This CDR3 is 13 amino acids long. V was clipped by 3 bases and J by 4 bases, with 4 bases between them. CDR1 LNHDA and CDR2 SQIVND come from the germline V gene (reference sequence). For the CDR3, the DNA is TGTGCCAGTAGTATCGTGGGGGCCAACGTCCTGACTTTC. Translated: CASSIVGANVLTF.

This clonotype was seen repeatedly, ten times or more. The chain has TRBV7-3 and TRBJ2-5, with unresolved D. V lost 5 bases and J lost 5, with 12 bases in between. The CDR3 covers 13 residues. CDR1 is SGHTA, CDR2 FQGTGA, per germline. DNA of the CDR3: TGTGCCAGCAGCGCGTCGACTGGGGAGACCCAGTACTTC. Its translation is CASSASTGETQYF.

The sample holds many counts of this clonotype. This sequence joins TRBV6-5 and TRBJ1-2; possible D gene TRBD1, 5 bases. The germline gives CDR1 MNHEY, CDR2 SVGAGI. CDR3 size: 12 residues. Trimming cost V 6 bases and J 6 bases, with 11 bases left between them. The CDR3 nucleotides are TGTGCCAGCAGCCACGGGGCAGATGGCTACACCTTC. Residues: CASSHGADGYTF.

This clonotype came up many times. As DNA, the CDR3 is TGCAGTGCTAGAGAGGGGGAGCCTCGCGAGCAGTACTTC. This codes for CSAREGEPREQYF. V usage is TRBV20-1 and J usage is TRBJ2-7, with D perhaps matching TRBD1 or TRBD2 (5 bases each). The V and J ends lost 0 bases and 6 bases respectively, with 12 bases between them. The CDR3 spans 13 residues. Looked up from germline, CDR1 is DFQATT and CDR2 is SNEGSKA (reference sequence).

This clonotype was picked up many times. The chain has TRBV5-1 and TRBJ2-2; no clear D gene. V lost 0 bases to trimming and J lost 1 base, with 4 bases between them. Germline CDR1 reads SGHRS; CDR2 reads YFSETQ. This CDR3 contains 14 residues. CDR3 sequence reads: CASSLAWNTGELFF. The CDR3 DNA reads TGCGCCAGCAGCTTGGCGTGGAACACCGGGGAGCTGTTTTTT.

This clonotype was found many times. The V and J genes are TRBV20-1 and TRBJ1-5; D not resolved. The CDR3 is 16 amino acids. Deletions cut 0 bases from V and 6 bases from J, with 18 bases between. CDR1 and CDR2 from the germline V gene are DFQATT and SNEGSKA (reference sequence). CDR3 in amino acids: CSARDVGGEVGQPQHF. The CDR3 DNA is TGCAGTGCTAGAGATGTCGGCGGGGAAGTAGGTCAGCCCCAGCATTTT.

This clonotype was recorded at least ten times. This chain connects TRBV5-5 to TRBJ1-1, with a tentative D call TRBD1 (6 bases). The CDR3 spans 13 residues. The germline V gene has CDR1 SGHKS and CDR2 YYEKEE (reference sequence). Deletions cut 3 bases from V and 5 bases from J, with 11 bases between. For the CDR3, the DNA is TGTGCCAGCAGCTCACAGGGTGGAACTGAAGCTTTCTTT. Translating it yields CASSSQGGTEAFF.

This clonotype was seen ten or more times. This chain connects TRBV18 to TRBJ2-4; D not certain. This CDR3 is 15 amino acids long. The germline gives CDR1 KGHSH, CDR2 LQKENI. V lost 3 bases to trimming and J lost 8 bases, with 17 bases between them. CDR3 sequence reads: CASSPAFQGSDIQYF. CDR3 DNA: TGTGCCAGCTCACCGGCTTTCCAAGGTAGTGACATTCAGTACTTC.

The table lists this clonotype with many counts. The chain has TRBV10-3 and TRBJ2-1; 7 bases fit TRBD1. The germline V gene encodes CDR1 ENHRY and CDR2 SYGVKD. The CDR3 sequence is 13 residues long. The V gene end was trimmed by 7 bases and the J gene end by 9 bases; junction bases not matched to a gene: 9. CDR3 sequence: CAIMRQGVGEQFF. The CDR3 DNA reads TGTGCCATCATGAGGCAGGGGGTAGGTGAGCAGTTCTTC.

The sample holds many counts of this clonotype. The V call is TRBV5-1, the J call TRBJ2-4; tentatively, D is TRBD1 or TRBD2 (5 bases each). Germline V CDR1 and CDR2: SGHRS, YFSETQ. The CDR3 sequence is 16 residues long. V lost 7 bases and J lost 7, with 24 bases in between. The DNA of the CDR3 is TGCGCCAGCGGAACCGGGACCCCGAGGGGTGAGAACATTCAGTACTTC. This encodes CASGTGTPRGENIQYF.

This clonotype has at least ten counts. This chain links TRBV20-1 with TRBJ2-2; D call uncertain. V lost 4 bases, J lost 1 base, and 10 bases lay in between. CDR1 and CDR2 from the germline V gene are DFQATT and SNEGSKA (reference sequence). The CDR3 has 14 residues. The CDR3 DNA sequence: TGCAGTGCTACCGCTACGATGAACACCGGGGAGCTGTTTTTT. Its translation is CSATATMNTGELFF.

This clonotype has ten or more counts. The DNA for the CDR3 is TGTGCCAGCTCACCCTCGACAGGGGGGAACACTGAAGCTTTCTTT. This gives the protein CASSPSTGGNTEAFF. The chain links TRBV18 to TRBJ1-1, with 9 bases lining up with TRBD1. CDR3 length equals 15 residues. Germline CDR1 KGHSH, CDR2 LQKENI. V lost 3 bases, J lost 1 base, and 3 bases stayed unmatched.

This clonotype was seen ten or more times. V is TRBV2 and J is TRBJ2-1; a weak D match, TRBD2 (6 bases). This CDR3 has 15 residues. Trimming took 3 bases from V and 5 from J, leaving 14 bases between them. Germline V gene data show CDR1 as SNHLY and CDR2 as FYNNEI. CDR3 protein: CASSDPGLPNNEQFF. The CDR3 nucleotides are TGTGCCAGCAGTGATCCGGGACTGCCAAACAATGAGCAGTTCTTC.

This clonotype was recorded many times. The chain is built from TRBV10-2 and TRBJ1-1; the match to TRBD1 covers 7 bases. From germline, CDR1 is WSHSY and CDR2 SAAADI. The junction had 10 bases not matched to a gene; V was cut back by 4 bases and J by 5 bases. The CDR3 totals 15 residues. CDR3 loop: CASSGRGQGLTEAFF. DNA of the CDR3: TGCGCCAGCAGTGGGAGGGGGCAAGGTCTGACTGAAGCTTTCTTT.

This clonotype has a count of ten or more. The V and J genes are TRBV11-2 and TRBJ2-5; D unresolved. The germline V gene has CDR1 SGHAT and CDR2 FQNNGV. CDR3 size: 14 residues. The V end lost 1 base, the J end lost 9 bases, and 15 bases lay between the germline ends. CDR3 coding DNA: TGTGCCAGCAGCTTAGTGGGGAACTCTAAGGCCCAGTACTTC. Protein product: CASSLVGNSKAQYF.

This clonotype has a count of ten or more. This rearrangement joins TRBV27 to TRBJ1-6; the D gene is possibly TRBD1 (6 bases). The CDR3 consists of 13 residues. Trimming left V 4 bases short and J 7 bases short, with 8 bases between. CDR1 MNHEY and CDR2 SMNVEV come from the germline V gene (reference sequence). The CDR3: CASSSGQNSPLHF. The DNA of the CDR3 is TGTGCCAGCAGTTCGGGACAAAATTCACCCCTCCACTTT.

This clonotype was seen ten or more times. V gene TRBV5-6 combines with J gene TRBJ2-2, with a tentative D call TRBD2 (5 bases). The germline gives CDR1 SGHDT, CDR2 YYEEEE. The CDR3 covers 13 residues. The germline V and J ends were trimmed by 6 bases and 5 bases, with 11 bases remaining between them. In nucleotides, the CDR3 is TGTGCCAGCAACCTCCGGGATACCGGGGAGCTGTTTTTT. Protein sequence: CASNLRDTGELFF.

This clonotype was found many times. The V call is TRBV5-1, the J call TRBJ1-1, with unresolved D. CDR3 length: 14 amino acids. Germline V gene data show CDR1 as SGHRS and CDR2 as YFSETQ. Trimming pared 2 bases from V and 4 bases from J, leaving 12 bases between. In DNA, the CDR3 is TGCGCCAGCAGCTTACAACCCACGGGCACTGAAGCTTTCTTT. Translated: CASSLQPTGTEAFF.

This clonotype was seen ten or more times. The genes are TRBV20-1 and TRBJ2-2; D assignment may be TRBD1 or TRBD2 (5 bases each). Trimming removed 6 bases at V and 1 base at J, with 27 bases between. This CDR3 spans 19 amino acids. The germline V gene has CDR1 DFQATT and CDR2 SNEGSKA (reference sequence). CDR3 sequence (DNA): TGCAGTGCAGGAGCCCCCGGGACGTACGCCCCCCTGAACACCGGGGAGCTGTTTTTT. Encoded protein: CSAGAPGTYAPLNTGELFF.

This clonotype was detected ten times or more. V usage is TRBV20-1 and J usage is TRBJ1-6; D is uncertain. CDR1 is DFQATT, CDR2 SNEGSKA, per germline (reference sequence). The CDR3 extends over 15 amino acids. V was pared by 1 base and J by 7 bases, with 14 bases between. CDR3 coding DNA: TGCAGTGCTAGAGCAACTGTTGGACCAAATTCACCCCTCCACTTT. Translation gives CSARATVGPNSPLHF.

This clonotype was observed at least ten times. The rearrangement joins TRBV27 to TRBJ1-2; unclear D gene. This CDR3 has 17 residues. Trimming removed 2 bases from V and 2 bases from J, with 18 bases in between. Germline V lookup: CDR1 MNHEY, CDR2 SMNVEV (reference sequence). This chain's CDR3 is CASSLRPPSDGNYGYTF. CDR3 sequence (DNA): TGTGCCAGCAGTTTAAGGCCCCCGTCAGACGGGAACTATGGCTACACCTTC.

This clonotype was seen many times. The chain carries TRBV27 and TRBJ1-3; possible D gene TRBD1, 5 bases. The V and J ends lost 4 bases and 0 bases respectively, with 13 bases between them. This CDR3 has 16 residues. Germline V gives CDR1 MNHEY, CDR2 SMNVEV (reference sequence). The CDR3 region is CASSSSTALSGNTIYF. The CDR3 bases are TGTGCCAGCAGTTCCTCGACAGCCCTCTCTGGAAACACCATATATTTT.